This is a list of T cell receptor beta chains from one sample in a study of blood T cells in healthy people across ages. MiXCR, run by TCRdb on the 5' RACE reads, gives a single entry per CDR3 protein. The profile shows more than 900,000 distinct CDR3 sequences, 29% of them singletons. The same sample was also used in a study of T cells of mothers and their children.

Sequencing input: blood. All receptors come from a woman between 40 and 50 years old in good health. The CDR3 runs from the conserved cysteine through the conserved F or W. D genes are given only for firm matches. Clone size is stated in some rows and not others, as once, few, many or a class when expanded.

d_gene: TRBD2
v_gene: TRBV7-2
abundance: -
j_gene: TRBJ2-1
CDR3aa: CASSFGGISNEQFF
CDR3nt: TGTGCCAGCAGCTTCGGGGGGATTAGCAATGAGCAGTTCTTC

d_gene: TRBD2
v_gene: TRBV7-6
abundance: -
j_gene: TRBJ2-7
CDR3aa: CASSPGTSGWEQYF
CDR3nt: TGTGCCAGCAGCCCTGGGACTAGCGGGTGGGAGCAGTACTTC

d_gene: -
v_gene: TRBV9
abundance: -
j_gene: TRBJ1-6
CDR3aa: CASSVETENSPLHF
CDR3nt: TGTGCCAGCAGCGTAGAGACAGAGAATTCACCCCTCCACTTT

d_gene: -
v_gene: TRBV12-3/TRBV12-4
abundance: -
j_gene: TRBJ1-2
CDR3aa: CASSRDLSNLNYGYTF
CDR3nt: TGTGCCAGCAGTCGGGACCTCTCAAACCTTAACTATGGCTACACCTTC

d_gene: -
v_gene: TRBV27
abundance: once
j_gene: TRBJ2-3
CDR3aa: CASSLSASSTDTQYF
CDR3nt: TGTGCCAGCAGTTTATCGGCCAGTTCCACAGATACGCAGTATTTT

d_gene: -
v_gene: TRBV7-2
abundance: -
j_gene: TRBJ1-5
CDR3aa: CASSMDQGLGQPQHF
CDR3nt: TGTGCCAGCAGTATGGATCAGGGACTCGGGCAGCCCCAGCATTTT

d_gene: -
v_gene: TRBV6-5
abundance: few
j_gene: TRBJ2-7
CDR3aa: CASSYWGLSSYEQYF
CDR3nt: TGTGCCAGCAGTTACTGGGGCCTGAGCTCCTACGAGCAGTACTTC

d_gene: -
v_gene: TRBV5-1
abundance: many
j_gene: TRBJ1-6
CDR3aa: CASSTGLRDSPLHF
CDR3nt: TGCGCCAGCAGCACGGGACTGAGAGATTCACCCCTCCACTTT

d_gene: -
v_gene: TRBV5-1
abundance: many
j_gene: TRBJ2-6
CDR3aa: CASSLDRPGANVLTF
CDR3nt: TGCGCCAGCAGCTTGGACCGCCCTGGGGCCAACGTCCTGACTTTC

d_gene: TRBD2
v_gene: TRBV12-3/TRBV12-4
abundance: many
j_gene: TRBJ2-7
CDR3aa: CASSLTSGDSYEQYF
CDR3nt: TGTGCCAGCAGTTTGACTAGCGGGGATTCCTACGAGCAGTACTTC

d_gene: TRBD1
v_gene: TRBV24-1
abundance: few
j_gene: TRBJ1-2
CDR3aa: CATSDFSQGYGYTF
CDR3nt: TGTGCCACCAGTGATTTTTCACAGGGGTATGGCTACACCTTC

d_gene: -
v_gene: TRBV20-1
abundance: many
j_gene: TRBJ2-5
CDR3aa: CSASDGQETQYF
CDR3nt: TGCAGTGCTAGCGACGGGCAAGAGACCCAGTACTTC

d_gene: -
v_gene: TRBV6-5
abundance: few
j_gene: TRBJ1-1
CDR3aa: CASSYWNSNTEAFF
CDR3nt: TGTGCCAGCAGTTACTGGAATTCGAACACTGAAGCTTTCTTT

d_gene: TRBD1
v_gene: TRBV7-2
abundance: -
j_gene: TRBJ2-7
CDR3aa: CASSSYRGRDEQYF
CDR3nt: TGTGCCAGCAGCTCCTACAGGGGGCGCGACGAGCAGTACTTC

d_gene: -
v_gene: TRBV29-1
abundance: few
j_gene: TRBJ2-1
CDR3aa: CSGSGLSYNEQFF
CDR3nt: TGCAGCGGAAGCGGTCTCTCCTACAATGAGCAGTTCTTC

d_gene: TRBD1
v_gene: TRBV7-2
abundance: many
j_gene: TRBJ2-1
CDR3aa: CASSLVGTGGGNEQFF
CDR3nt: TGTGCCAGCAGCTTAGTTGGGACAGGGGGAGGCAATGAGCAGTTCTTC

d_gene: TRBD1
v_gene: TRBV27
abundance: few
j_gene: TRBJ1-5
CDR3aa: CASSSGDRGSNQPQHF
CDR3nt: TGTGCCAGCAGTTCCGGAGACAGGGGTAGCAATCAGCCCCAGCATTTT

d_gene: -
v_gene: TRBV4-2
abundance: few
j_gene: TRBJ2-7
CDR3aa: CASSPEVQYEQYF
CDR3nt: TGTGCCAGCAGCCCGGAGGTACAGTACGAGCAGTACTTC

d_gene: -
v_gene: TRBV20-1
abundance: -
j_gene: TRBJ2-5
CDR3aa: CSARRLSSGTQYF
CDR3nt: TGCAGTGCTAGAAGATTGAGTTCTGGGACCCAGTACTTC

d_gene: TRBD2
v_gene: TRBV27
abundance: -
j_gene: TRBJ2-3
CDR3aa: CASNMVAGANTQYF
CDR3nt: TGTGCCAGCAACATGGTAGCGGGGGCGAATACGCAGTATTTT

d_gene: TRBD1
v_gene: TRBV28
abundance: -
j_gene: TRBJ2-7
CDR3aa: CANAGTAIYYEQYF
CDR3nt: TGTGCCAACGCCGGGACAGCAATTTACTACGAGCAGTACTTC

d_gene: -
v_gene: TRBV5-1
abundance: many
j_gene: TRBJ2-7
CDR3aa: CASSLGLLADHSYEQYF
CDR3nt: TGCGCCAGCAGCTTGGGACTTCTGGCGGACCACTCCTACGAGCAGTACTTC

d_gene: -
v_gene: TRBV5-1
abundance: -
j_gene: TRBJ2-7
CDR3aa: CASSSGSISYEQYF
CDR3nt: TGCGCCAGCAGCTCCGGGAGTATCTCCTACGAGCAGTACTTC

d_gene: -
v_gene: TRBV7-2
abundance: -
j_gene: TRBJ2-5
CDR3aa: CVSSLVRGSQETQYF
CDR3nt: TGTGTCAGCAGCTTAGTCCGGGGCAGCCAAGAGACCCAGTACTTC

d_gene: -
v_gene: TRBV20-1
abundance: -
j_gene: TRBJ2-4
CDR3aa: CSAMKGGGNKNIQYF
CDR3nt: TGCAGTGCTATGAAGGGGGGGGGTAACAAAAACATTCAGTACTTC

d_gene: -
v_gene: TRBV20-1
abundance: few
j_gene: TRBJ2-1
CDR3aa: CSATKGTPNEQFF
CDR3nt: TGCAGTGCTACCAAAGGAACACCCAATGAGCAGTTCTTC

d_gene: -
v_gene: TRBV4-3
abundance: few
j_gene: TRBJ2-2
CDR3aa: CASSQIQGANTGELFF
CDR3nt: TGCGCCAGCAGCCAGATACAGGGAGCGAACACCGGGGAGCTGTTTTTT

d_gene: TRBD2
v_gene: TRBV6-4
abundance: many
j_gene: TRBJ2-1
CDR3aa: CASSAGTSDEQFF
CDR3nt: TGTGCCAGCAGTGCCGGGACTAGCGATGAGCAGTTCTTC

d_gene: -
v_gene: TRBV7-2
abundance: few
j_gene: TRBJ1-1
CDR3aa: CASSLTEGQREAFF
CDR3nt: TGTGCCAGCAGCTTGACAGAGGGACAACGTGAAGCTTTCTTT

d_gene: TRBD2
v_gene: TRBV20-1
abundance: -
j_gene: TRBJ2-7
CDR3aa: CSARKVLAGVLQYF
CDR3nt: TGCAGTGCTAGAAAGGTCCTAGCGGGGGTCCTCCAGTACTTC

d_gene: -
v_gene: TRBV18
abundance: many
j_gene: TRBJ1-5
CDR3aa: CASSFDRGLAEPQHF
CDR3nt: TGTGCCAGCTCATTTGACAGAGGCTTAGCGGAGCCCCAGCATTTT

d_gene: -
v_gene: TRBV15
abundance: -
j_gene: TRBJ1-5
CDR3aa: CATSRDKRQYNQPQHF
CDR3nt: TGTGCCACCAGCAGAGATAAAAGGCAGTACAATCAGCCCCAGCATTTT

d_gene: -
v_gene: TRBV30
abundance: few
j_gene: TRBJ1-2
CDR3aa: CAWSEGRGVHGYTF
CDR3nt: TGTGCCTGGAGTGAGGGGCGCGGAGTCCATGGCTACACCTTC

d_gene: -
v_gene: TRBV20-1
abundance: many
j_gene: TRBJ2-5
CDR3aa: CSVLKSQETQYF
CDR3nt: TGCAGTGTTCTGAAGAGCCAAGAGACCCAGTACTTC

d_gene: -
v_gene: TRBV7-8
abundance: few
j_gene: TRBJ1-2
CDR3aa: CASSLRQGGGGYTF
CDR3nt: TGTGCCAGCAGCTTACGTCAGGGTGGAGGCGGCTACACCTTC

d_gene: TRBD1
v_gene: TRBV5-6
abundance: few
j_gene: TRBJ2-1
CDR3aa: CASSLGVDRGQFF
CDR3nt: TGTGCCAGCAGCTTGGGAGTGGACAGGGGGCAGTTCTTC

d_gene: TRBD1
v_gene: TRBV7-2
abundance: few
j_gene: TRBJ2-7
CDR3aa: CASSSGQGIVYEQYF
CDR3nt: TGTGCCAGCAGCTCTGGACAGGGTATCGTCTACGAGCAGTACTTC

d_gene: TRBD1
v_gene: TRBV12-3/TRBV12-4
abundance: few
j_gene: TRBJ1-1
CDR3aa: CASAGTGGVKAFF
CDR3nt: TGTGCCAGCGCCGGGACAGGGGGTGTTAAAGCTTTCTTT

d_gene: -
v_gene: TRBV4-3
abundance: -
j_gene: TRBJ1-2
CDR3aa: CASSPEGGLRVGGYTF
CDR3nt: TGCGCCAGCAGCCCAGAAGGGGGACTACGGGTGGGTGGCTACACCTTC

d_gene: -
v_gene: TRBV20-1
abundance: many
j_gene: TRBJ2-7
CDR3aa: CSAEGDMVDEQYF
CDR3nt: TGCAGTGCTGAGGGTGACATGGTGGACGAGCAGTACTTC

d_gene: -
v_gene: TRBV12-3/TRBV12-4
abundance: -
j_gene: TRBJ2-1
CDR3aa: CASSLQAAGDNEQFF
CDR3nt: TGTGCCAGCAGTTTACAGGCAGCTGGTGACAATGAGCAGTTCTTC

d_gene: -
v_gene: TRBV12-3/TRBV12-4
abundance: few
j_gene: TRBJ1-6
CDR3aa: CASSTGNSPLHF
CDR3nt: TGTGCCAGCAGTACAGGAAATTCACCCCTCCACTTT

d_gene: -
v_gene: TRBV28
abundance: -
j_gene: TRBJ2-1
CDR3aa: CATGRDGSYNGQFF
CDR3nt: TGTGCCACCGGACGGGACGGCTCCTACAATGGGCAGTTCTTC

d_gene: -
v_gene: TRBV7-9
abundance: -
j_gene: TRBJ2-1
CDR3aa: CASSHQSSYNEQVF
CDR3nt: TGTGCCAGCAGCCATCAGAGCTCCTACAATGAGCAGGTCTTC

d_gene: -
v_gene: TRBV20-1
abundance: -
j_gene: TRBJ2-3
CDR3aa: CSTFPSTDTQYF
CDR3nt: TGCAGTACTTTCCCTAGCACAGATACGCAGTATTTT

d_gene: TRBD1
v_gene: TRBV6-2/TRBV6-3
abundance: few
j_gene: TRBJ1-1
CDR3aa: CASSRSRGTGYPEAFF
CDR3nt: TGTGCCAGCAGCCGTAGCCGCGGGACAGGGTACCCTGAAGCTTTCTTT

d_gene: -
v_gene: TRBV27
abundance: -
j_gene: TRBJ2-7
CDR3aa: CASSAEQGTYEQYF
CDR3nt: TGTGCCAGCTCCGCAGAACAGGGAACCTACGAGCAGTACTTC

d_gene: -
v_gene: TRBV9
abundance: -
j_gene: TRBJ1-3
CDR3aa: CASSVVSGSGNTIYF
CDR3nt: TGTGCCAGCAGCGTAGTCTCGGGATCTGGAAACACCATATATTTT

d_gene: TRBD2
v_gene: TRBV7-9
abundance: few
j_gene: TRBJ2-1
CDR3aa: CASSPRTSGLSSYNEQFF
CDR3nt: TGTGCCAGCAGCCCGCGAACTAGCGGGCTAAGCTCCTACAATGAGCAGTTCTTC

d_gene: -
v_gene: TRBV2
abundance: few
j_gene: TRBJ2-5
CDR3aa: CASRGTQRETQYF
CDR3nt: TGTGCCAGCAGGGGGACACAAAGGGAGACCCAGTACTTC

d_gene: -
v_gene: TRBV6-1
abundance: -
j_gene: TRBJ1-2
CDR3aa: CASRPEQVPNYGYTF
CDR3nt: TGTGCCAGCAGGCCCGAACAGGTCCCGAACTATGGCTACACCTTC

d_gene: -
v_gene: TRBV3-1
abundance: -
j_gene: TRBJ1-5
CDR3aa: CTSSCQGNNQPQHF
CDR3nt: TGTACCAGCAGCTGTCAAGGGAACAATCAGCCCCAGCATTTT

d_gene: TRBD1
v_gene: TRBV4-1
abundance: -
j_gene: TRBJ2-3
CDR3aa: CASSSTQQGFTDTQYF
CDR3nt: TGCGCCAGCAGCTCTACCCAACAGGGGTTCACAGATACGCAGTATTTT